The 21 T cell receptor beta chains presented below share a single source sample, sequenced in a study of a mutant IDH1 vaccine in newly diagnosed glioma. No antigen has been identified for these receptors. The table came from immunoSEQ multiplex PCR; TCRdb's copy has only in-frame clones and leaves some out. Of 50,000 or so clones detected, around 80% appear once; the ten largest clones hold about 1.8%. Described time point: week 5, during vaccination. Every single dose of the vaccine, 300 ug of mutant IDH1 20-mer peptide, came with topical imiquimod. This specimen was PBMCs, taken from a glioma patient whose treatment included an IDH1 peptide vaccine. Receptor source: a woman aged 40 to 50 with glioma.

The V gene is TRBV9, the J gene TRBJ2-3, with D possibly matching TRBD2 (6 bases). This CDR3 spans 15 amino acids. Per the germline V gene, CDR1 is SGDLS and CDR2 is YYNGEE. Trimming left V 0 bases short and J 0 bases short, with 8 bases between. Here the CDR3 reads CASSVEEGSTDTQYF. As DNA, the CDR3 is TGTGCCAGCAGCGTAGAGGAGGGTAGCACAGATACGCAGTATTTT.

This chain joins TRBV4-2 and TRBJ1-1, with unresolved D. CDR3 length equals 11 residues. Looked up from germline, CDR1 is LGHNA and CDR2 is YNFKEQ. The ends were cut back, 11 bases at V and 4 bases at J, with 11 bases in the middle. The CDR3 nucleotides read TGTGCCTACGCAGGCAGCACTGAAGCTTTCTTT. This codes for CAYAGSTEAFF.

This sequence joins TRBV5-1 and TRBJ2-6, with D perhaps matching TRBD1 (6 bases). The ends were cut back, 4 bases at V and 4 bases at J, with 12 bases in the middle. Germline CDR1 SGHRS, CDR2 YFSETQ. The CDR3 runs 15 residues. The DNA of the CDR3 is TGCGCCAGCAGCCCAACAGGGTCCGGGGCCAACGTCCTGACTTTC. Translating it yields CASSPTGSGANVLTF.

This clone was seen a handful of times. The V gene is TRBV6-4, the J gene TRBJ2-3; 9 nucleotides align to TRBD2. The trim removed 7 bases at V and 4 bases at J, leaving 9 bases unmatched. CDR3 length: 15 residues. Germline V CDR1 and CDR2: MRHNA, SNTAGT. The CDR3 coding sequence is TGTGCCAGCAAGCCTGCTAGCGGGGCCCCAGATACGCAGTATTTT. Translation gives CASKPASGAPDTQYF.

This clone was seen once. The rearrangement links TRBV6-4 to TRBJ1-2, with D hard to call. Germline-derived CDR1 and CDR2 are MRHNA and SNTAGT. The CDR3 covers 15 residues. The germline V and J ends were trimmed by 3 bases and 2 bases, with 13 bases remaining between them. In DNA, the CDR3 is TGTGCCAGCAGTGAAATTAGAGCAGGCAACTATGGCTACACCTTC. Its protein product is CASSEIRAGNYGYTF.

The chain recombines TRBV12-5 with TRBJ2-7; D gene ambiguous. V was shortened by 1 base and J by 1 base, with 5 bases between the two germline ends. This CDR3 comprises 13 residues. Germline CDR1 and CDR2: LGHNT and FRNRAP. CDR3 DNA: TGTGCTAGTGGTTTGGCATGGTCCTACGAGCAGTACTTC. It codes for CASGLAWSYEQYF. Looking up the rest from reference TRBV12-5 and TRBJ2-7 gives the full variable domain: DARVTQTPRHKVTEMGQEVTMRCQPILGHNTVFWYRQTMMQGLELLAYFRNRAPLDDSGMPKDRFSAEMPDATLATLKIQPSEPRDSAVYFCASGLAWSYEQYFGPGTRLTVT.

CDR3 sequence: CSVRQGYQETQYF. The CDR3 coding sequence is TGCAGCGTTCGTCAGGGTTACCAAGAGACCCAGTACTTC. The V call is TRBV29-1, the J call TRBJ2-5, with D possibly being TRBD1 (5 bases). CDR1 SQVTM and CDR2 ANQGSEA come from the germline V gene. Trimming took 5 bases from V and 0 from J, leaving 10 bases between them. The CDR3 consists of 13 residues.

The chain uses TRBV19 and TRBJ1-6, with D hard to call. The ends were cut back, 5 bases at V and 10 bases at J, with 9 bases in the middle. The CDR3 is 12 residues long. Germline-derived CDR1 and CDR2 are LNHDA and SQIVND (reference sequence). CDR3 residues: CASSLPRSPLHF. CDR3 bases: TGTGCCAGTAGTCTTCCAAGGTCACCCCTCCACTTT. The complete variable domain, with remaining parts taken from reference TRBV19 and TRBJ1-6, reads DGGITQSPKYLFRKEGQNVTLSCEQNLNHDAMYWYRQDPGQGLRLIYYSQIVNDFQKGDIAEGYSVSREKKESFPLTVTSAQKNPTAFYLCASSLPRSPLHFGNGTRLTVT.

This chain's CDR3 is CASSPYRDYEQYF. The CDR3 DNA follows: TGTGCCAGCTCACCGTACAGAGACTACGAGCAGTACTTC. The chain joins TRBV18 to TRBJ2-7; D remains unclear. Germline-derived CDR1 and CDR2 are KGHSH and LQKENI. Trimming pared 3 bases from V and 3 bases from J, leaving 9 bases between. This CDR3 is built from 13 residues.

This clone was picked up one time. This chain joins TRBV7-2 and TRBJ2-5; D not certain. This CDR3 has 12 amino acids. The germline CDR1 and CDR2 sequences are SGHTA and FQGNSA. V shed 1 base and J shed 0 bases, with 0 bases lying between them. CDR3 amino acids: CASSLDQETQYF. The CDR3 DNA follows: TGTGCCAGCAGCTTAGACCAAGAGACCCAGTACTTC.

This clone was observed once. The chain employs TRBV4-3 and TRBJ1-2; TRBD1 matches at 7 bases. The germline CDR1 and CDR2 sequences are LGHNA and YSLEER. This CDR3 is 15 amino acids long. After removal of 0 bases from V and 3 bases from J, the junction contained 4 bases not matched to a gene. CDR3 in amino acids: CASSQEVRGDYGYTF. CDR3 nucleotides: TGCGCCAGCAGCCAAGAGGTCAGGGGGGACTATGGCTACACCTTC.

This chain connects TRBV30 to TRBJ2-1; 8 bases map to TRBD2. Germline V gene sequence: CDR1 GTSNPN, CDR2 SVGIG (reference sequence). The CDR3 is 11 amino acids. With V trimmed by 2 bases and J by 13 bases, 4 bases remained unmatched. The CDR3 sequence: CAWSTRGGQFF. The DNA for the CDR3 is TGTGCCTGGAGTACTCGGGGGGGCCAGTTCTTC.

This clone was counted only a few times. The CDR3 here is CASSGDRANTGELFF. The DNA for the CDR3 is TGCGCCAGCAGCGGGGACAGAGCGAACACCGGGGAGCTGTTTTTT. The J gene is TRBJ2-2, the V gene TRBV5-1, with 7 bases identical to TRBD1. The V gene end was trimmed by 4 bases and the J gene end by 0 bases; junction bases not matched to a gene: 3. This CDR3 region has 15 residues. In germline, CDR1 is SGHRS, CDR2 YFSETQ.

The CDR3 sequence: CASSSGTNQETQYF. As DNA, the CDR3 is TGTGCCAGCAGCAGCGGGACTAACCAAGAGACCCAGTACTTC. V is TRBV5-4 and J is TRBJ2-5, with 7 bases matching TRBD2. J was trimmed by 0 bases and V by 4 bases; bases with no gene match: 3. The CDR3 totals 14 residues. Germline values: CDR1 SGHNT, CDR2 YYREEE (reference sequence). Using reference TRBV5-4 and TRBJ2-5 for the parts outside the CDR3, the full variable domain is ETGVTQSPTHLIKTRGQQVTLRCSSQSGHNTVSWYQQALGQGPQFIFQYYREEENGRGNFPPRFSGLQFPNYSSELNVNALELDDSALYLCASSSGTNQETQYFGPGTRLLVL.

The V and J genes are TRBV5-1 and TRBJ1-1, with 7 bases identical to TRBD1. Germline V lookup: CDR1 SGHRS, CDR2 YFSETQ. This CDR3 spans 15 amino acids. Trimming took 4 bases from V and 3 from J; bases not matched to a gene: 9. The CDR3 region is CASSLLDRRDTEAFF. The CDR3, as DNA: TGCGCCAGCAGCCTCCTGGACAGGAGAGACACTGAAGCTTTCTTT.

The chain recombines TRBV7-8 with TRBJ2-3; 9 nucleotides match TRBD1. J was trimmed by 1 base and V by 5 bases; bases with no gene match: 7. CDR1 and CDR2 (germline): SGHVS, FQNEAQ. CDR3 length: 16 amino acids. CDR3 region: CASSIQQGARTDTQYF. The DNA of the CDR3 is TGTGCCAGCAGCATTCAACAGGGGGCTCGCACAGATACGCAGTATTTT.

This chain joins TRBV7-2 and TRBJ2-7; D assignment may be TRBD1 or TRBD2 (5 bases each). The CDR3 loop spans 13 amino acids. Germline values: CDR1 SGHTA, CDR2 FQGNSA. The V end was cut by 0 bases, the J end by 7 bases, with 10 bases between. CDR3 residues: CASSLAGVREQYF. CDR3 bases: TGTGCCAGCAGCTTAGCGGGGGTTAGGGAGCAGTACTTC.

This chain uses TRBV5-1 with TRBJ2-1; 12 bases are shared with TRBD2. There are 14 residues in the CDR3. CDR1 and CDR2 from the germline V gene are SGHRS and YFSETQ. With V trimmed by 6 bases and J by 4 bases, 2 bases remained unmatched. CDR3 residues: CASTTSGGYNEQFF. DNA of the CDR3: TGCGCCAGCACGACTAGCGGGGGTTACAATGAGCAGTTCTTC.

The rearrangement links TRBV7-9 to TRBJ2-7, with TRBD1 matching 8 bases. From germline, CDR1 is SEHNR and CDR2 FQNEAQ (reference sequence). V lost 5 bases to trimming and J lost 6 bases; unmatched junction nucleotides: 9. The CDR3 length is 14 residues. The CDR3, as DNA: TGTGCCAGCAGCGCGGACAGGGTAGTATCCGAGCAGTACTTC. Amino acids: CASSADRVVSEQYF.

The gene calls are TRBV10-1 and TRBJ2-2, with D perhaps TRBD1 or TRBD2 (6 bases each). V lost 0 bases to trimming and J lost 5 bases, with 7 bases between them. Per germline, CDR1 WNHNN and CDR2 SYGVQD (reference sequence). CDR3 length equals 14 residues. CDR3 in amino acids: CASSESGGTGELFF. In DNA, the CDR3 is TGCGCCAGCAGTGAGTCAGGGGGGACCGGGGAGCTGTTTTTT.

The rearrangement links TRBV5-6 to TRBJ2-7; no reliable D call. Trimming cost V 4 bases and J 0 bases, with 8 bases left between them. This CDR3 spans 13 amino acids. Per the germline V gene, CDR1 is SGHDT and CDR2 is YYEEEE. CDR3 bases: TGTGCCAGCAGCCGGCAGAACTCCTACGAGCAGTACTTC. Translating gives CASSRQNSYEQYF.